Sequencing of this T cell receptor (beta chain) was carried out in a study of stem cell transplantation in POMP-related autoinflammatory disease (dated by TCRdb to 2020 to 2022). With respect to the entire study: It was hypothesized that MHC class I-dependent CD8+ T-cell differentiation and positive selection are impaired by defective thymoproteasomes, resulting in skewing of the TRB repertoire. Before transplant, CD4+ naive T-cell skewing, low CD8+ T-cell proportions, and reduced T-cell cytokine secretion were observed in patients. To find out how POMP deficiency affects T-cell receptor beta repertoire diversity and CDR3 characteristics, high-throughput TRB sequencing was used. Through one year post-transplant, neutrophils and platelets showed 100% donor engraftment on DNA chimerism analysis. General conclusions and limits of the study: The number of unique TRB V-J gene pairings was restricted in PRAID patients. A trend toward lower TRB diversity and higher clonality was observed in PRAID patients across all analyzed T-cell subsets. The trend toward lower diversity and increased clonality in PRAID patients was statistically significant only for regulatory T cells.

A word on this clone: It has no known antigen specificity. No per-base quality is available; no much larger clone lies one base away.

Explained via the paper, the time point label denotes: after hematopoietic stem cell transplant. PRAID was a condition in which autoinflammation came alongside prominent immunodeficiency. Before TRB sequencing, T-cell subsets (conventional T cells, CD8+ T cells, regulatory T cells, T follicular helper cells) were sorted. Library construction relied on the immunoSEQ multiplex PCR assay. As for the original processing: Shannon entropy, which takes clonal size distribution into account, was used to quantify repertoire diversity. Clonotype distribution inequality was measured with the Gini-Simpson index (Simpson_1-D). Sourced from immuneACCESS, this table was stored by TCRdb with only in-frame sequences that have V and J called. A share of the clones is absent; for the studies checked, an unresolved V gene accounts for under half, and the remainder has no known explanation. The D gene and trimming were derived from the DNA, and the V and J assignments and clone size from that table. The sample table records tens of thousands of clones; approximately 91% of these occur just once. The leading ten clones occupy about 0.66% of the sample.

For CDR1 and CDR2, the germline V gene lists SGHRS and YFSETQ. The CDR3 covers 17 residues, taking in both the cysteine and the phenylalanine. Only CDR3 DNA remains: 51 bases, in frame from the first base. V is cut back by 3 bases and J by 0 bases, with 4 bases in the junction unmatched. Rearrangement joined TRBV5-1 to TRBJ2-2, and 11 bases in between align with TRBD2. Sequences were derived from CD4+ T cells from PBMCs, sampled after stem cell transplantation. The sequence derives from a human patient with POMP-related autoinflammation and immune dysregulation (PRAID). After a transplant, some T cells may have been passed on by the graft donor. The nucleotide sequence is TGCGCCAGCAGCTCAGGACTAGCGGGCCCGAACACCGGGGAGCTGTTTTTT. It encodes CASSSGLAGPNTGELFF.